These 14 T cell receptor beta chains came from one sample sequenced in a study of blood T cell repertoires in COVID-19. Clones were read by immunoSEQ multiplex PCR, and TCRdb kept only the in-frame ones, dropping some. The sample holds about 280,000 clones, about 86% seen once. The sequenced sample was peripheral blood. The receptors here all came from a woman in her thirties who had recovered from COVID-19.

The chain joins TRBV2 to TRBJ2-5; the D gene is possibly TRBD1 (5 bases). The CDR3 totals 16 residues. Germline V gives CDR1 SNHLY, CDR2 FYNNEI. V lost 2 bases, J lost 0 bases, and 13 bases lay in between. Here the CDR3 reads CASSESETAYQETQYF. CDR3 nucleotides: TGTGCCAGCAGTGAAAGTGAGACAGCCTACCAAGAGACCCAGTACTTC.

This chain links TRBV11-2 with TRBJ2-1; 11 bases are a match to TRBD2. Germline CDR1 SGHAT, CDR2 FQNNGV. The CDR3 loop spans 15 amino acids. After removal of 5 bases from V and 9 bases from J, the junction contained 9 bases not matched to a gene. CDR3 nucleotide sequence: TGTGCCAGCAGCCTACTAGCGGGAGCGTTTGGTGAGCAGTTCTTC. Translating it yields CASSLLAGAFGEQFF.

CDR3 DNA sequence: TGTGCCAGCAGTCCGCCAGCGGGGGGATACAATGAGCAGTTCTTC. Translated: CASSPPAGGYNEQFF. The V call is TRBV6-5, the J call TRBJ2-1; 9 nucleotides match TRBD2. CDR1 MNHEY and CDR2 SVGAGI come from the germline V gene. V gave up 5 bases and J gave up 4 bases; unmatched junction bases: 6. The CDR3 is 15 amino acids.

The V gene is TRBV6-1, the J gene TRBJ2-7; no firm D call. The CDR3 has 13 amino acids. Trimming shortened V by 0 bases and J by 5 bases, and 8 bases separated the two germline ends. CDR1 and CDR2 from the germline V gene are MNHNS and SASEGT. CDR3 nucleotides: TGTGCCAGCAGTGAAGCGTTAGTCGACGAGCAGTACTTC. It specifies CASSEALVDEQYF.

This clone was seen a handful of times. Here the CDR3 DNA reads TGTGCCAGCAGCTATCGCACAGATACGCAGTATTTT. Encoded protein: CASSYRTDTQYF. This chain links TRBV21-1 with TRBJ2-3; TRBD2 is the table's D call, not checked against the DNA. TRBV21-1 is noted as a pseudogene. The CDR3 spans 12 residues.

This chain links TRBV12-3 or TRBV12-4 with TRBJ2-3; a weak D match, TRBD1 (5 bases). The length of the CDR3 is 12 residues. V was cut by 5 bases and J by 4 bases, with 7 bases left in between. The CDR3 sequence: CASSPRADTQYF. DNA for the CDR3: TGTGCCAGCAGTCCCAGGGCAGATACGCAGTATTTT.

This sequence joins TRBV28 and TRBJ2-6; TRBD1 matches 8 bases. The germline V gene encodes CDR1 MDHEN and CDR2 SYDVKM. Losses at the gene ends were 4 bases for V and 4 bases for J; bases not matched to a gene: 3. There are 15 residues in the CDR3. CDR3 protein: CASSSDRAGANVLTF. The CDR3 DNA is TGTGCCAGCAGTTCGGACAGGGCGGGGGCCAACGTCCTGACTTTC.

This chain links TRBV25-1 with TRBJ1-1, with 7 positions matching TRBD1. Losses at the gene ends were 4 bases for V and 1 base for J; bases not matched to a gene: 0. CDR3 size: 13 residues. CDR1 and CDR2 (germline): MGHDK, SYGVNS. CDR3 loop: CASSGQGNTEAFF. DNA of the CDR3: TGTGCCAGCAGTGGACAGGGGAACACTGAAGCTTTCTTT. The full variable domain, in which reference TRBV25-1 and TRBJ1-1 provide the parts outside the CDR3, is EADIYQTPRYLVIGTGKKITLECSQTMGHDKMYWYQQDPGMELHLIHYSYGVNSTEKGDLSSESTVSRIRTEHFPLTLESARPSHTSQYLCASSGQGNTEAFFGQGTRLTVV.

V usage is TRBV7-2 and J usage is TRBJ2-3; TRBD1 aligns across 9 bases. The V and J ends lost 5 bases and 0 bases, in that order; junction bases with no gene match: 3. CDR1 SGHTA and CDR2 FQGNSA come from the germline V gene. The CDR3 is 15 amino acids. The CDR3: CASSGTGKSTDTQYF. CDR3 in DNA: TGTGCCAGCAGCGGGACAGGGAAAAGCACAGATACGCAGTATTTT.

For the CDR3, the DNA is TGTGCCAGCAGTTTCAGTCGAGCGAACCTCTACGAGCAGTACTTC. It is translated as CASSFSRANLYEQYF. The chain links TRBV28 to TRBJ2-7; D call uncertain. Trimming took 3 bases from V and 3 from J, leaving 15 bases between them. The CDR3 has 15 amino acids. Germline V gives CDR1 MDHEN, CDR2 SYDVKM.

V gene TRBV28 combines with J gene TRBJ1-1; D gene uncertain. The V gene lost 8 bases and the J gene lost 6 bases, with 7 bases spanning the gap. This CDR3 spans 10 amino acids. Germline CDR1 is MDHEN and CDR2 is SYDVKM. CDR3 protein: CASSGAEAFF. The CDR3 DNA sequence: TGTGCCAGCTCCGGGGCTGAAGCTTTCTTT.

The rearrangement links TRBV11-2 to TRBJ2-3, with 11 bases matching TRBD2. J gave up 2 bases and V 4 bases, and 11 bases lay outside the gene matches. Germline-derived CDR1 and CDR2 are SGHAT and FQNNGV. There are 18 residues in the CDR3. CDR3 region: CASSSDMSSGGDTDTQYF. DNA for the CDR3: TGTGCCAGCAGCTCCGATATGAGTAGCGGGGGGGACACAGATACGCAGTATTTT.

A note on this clone: Other nucleotide sequences in the sample specify the same CDR3. The chain joins TRBV28 to TRBJ2-2; TRBD2 agrees at 9 bases. Germline loops: CDR1 MDHEN, CDR2 SYDVKM. The CDR3 spans 15 residues. V lost 6 bases to trimming and J lost 1 base; unmatched junction nucleotides: 3. DNA for the CDR3: TGTGCCAGCAGGCCGACTAGCGGGAACACCGGGGAGCTGTTTTTT. This codes for CASRPTSGNTGELFF.

The chain couples TRBV7-9 to TRBJ1-2; D not certain. In germline, CDR1 is SEHNR, CDR2 FQNEAQ (reference sequence). Trimming pared 4 bases from V and 7 bases from J, leaving 16 bases between. There are 14 residues in the CDR3. The CDR3 region is CASSSQTSSGGYTF. The CDR3, as DNA: TGTGCCAGCAGCTCGCAAACCTCTTCGGGTGGCTACACCTTC.